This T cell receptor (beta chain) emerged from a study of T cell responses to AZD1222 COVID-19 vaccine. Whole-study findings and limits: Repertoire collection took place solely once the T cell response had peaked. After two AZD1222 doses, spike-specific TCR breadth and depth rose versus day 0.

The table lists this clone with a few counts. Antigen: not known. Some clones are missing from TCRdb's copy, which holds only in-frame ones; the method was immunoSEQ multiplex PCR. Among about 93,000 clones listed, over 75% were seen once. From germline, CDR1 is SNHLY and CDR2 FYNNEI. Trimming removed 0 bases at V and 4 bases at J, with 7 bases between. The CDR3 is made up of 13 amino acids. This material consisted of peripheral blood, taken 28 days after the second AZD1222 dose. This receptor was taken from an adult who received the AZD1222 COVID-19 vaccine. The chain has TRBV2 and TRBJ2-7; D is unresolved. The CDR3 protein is CASSEAPSYEQYF. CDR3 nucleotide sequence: TGTGCCAGCAGTGAAGCGCCGAGTTACGAGCAGTACTTC.